This is a list of T cell receptor beta chains from one sample in a study of cytomegalovirus exposure and HLA in healthy donors. Libraries were prepared by immunoSEQ multiplex PCR; TCRdb keeps only in-frame clonotypes and omits some of them. The sample yields around 120,000 clones, 70% to 80% seen once. Source material: PBMCs. The origin of the receptors is a woman aged 40 to 55 in good health and CMV-seropositive. Both conserved end residues are part of each CDR3. A D gene is named only where the DNA matches it firmly. Expanded clones are given a class, and other clones once, few, many or no size at all.

j_call	d_call	v_call	clone_size	cdr3_aa	cdr3_nt
TRBJ2-1	.	TRBV6-1	few	CASSEAHRGIFIF	TGTGCCAGCAGTGAAGCGCATCGGGGGATCTTTATCTTC
TRBJ2-3	.	TRBV30	.	CAWQVASTDTQYF	TGTGCCTGGCAGGTGGCTAGCACAGATACGCAGTATTTT
TRBJ1-3	.	TRBV19	.	CASSIVPGTGNTIYF	TGTGCCAGTAGTATAGTACCGGGGACTGGAAACACCATATATTTT
TRBJ2-4	TRBD2	TRBV2	.	CASKAGGNIQYF	TGTGCCAGCAAAGCGGGGGGGAACATTCAGTACTTC
TRBJ1-4	.	TRBV19	.	CASSIAARTNEKLFF	TGTGCCAGTAGTATTGCGGCAAGAACTAATGAAAAACTGTTTTTT
TRBJ2-7	TRBD2	TRBV7-2	.	CASSLTSGSYEQYF	TGTGCCAGCAGCTTAACTAGCGGCTCCTACGAGCAGTACTTC
TRBJ2-7	TRBD1	TRBV6-6	.	CASSSDRVGYEQYF	TGTGCCAGCAGTTCCGACAGGGTAGGGTACGAGCAGTACTTC
TRBJ2-5	.	TRBV7-2	.	CASSLGGAKETQYF	TGTGCCAGCAGCTTAGGCGGGGCCAAAGAGACCCAGTACTTC
TRBJ2-3	.	TRBV27	.	CASSLLGDTDTQYF	TGTGCCAGCAGTTTACTCGGGGACACAGATACGCAGTATTTT
TRBJ2-7	.	TRBV12-2	.	CASRRAGLAPSYEQYF	TGTGCAAGTCGCCGCGCGGGACTAGCGCCCTCCTACGAGCAGTACTTC
TRBJ2-1	TRBD2	TRBV7-3	.	CASSPNRGTSGYNEQFF	TGTGCCAGCAGCCCGAATAGAGGGACTAGCGGATACAATGAGCAGTTCTTC
TRBJ1-1	.	TRBV7-2	once	CASSRTVNTEAFF	TGTGCCAGCTCCCGGACAGTGAACACTGAAGCTTTCTTT
TRBJ2-3	.	TRBV10-3	.	CAISDWEDTDTQYF	TGTGCCATCAGTGATTGGGAGGACACAGATACGCAGTATTTT
TRBJ2-7	.	TRBV6-1	.	CASGPPYEQYF	TGTGCCAGCGGGCCCCCCTACGAGCAGTACTTC
TRBJ2-7	.	TRBV6-1	.	CASSVTRRDEQYF	TGTGCCAGCAGTGTAACTAGAAGAGACGAGCAGTACTTC
TRBJ1-2	.	TRBV7-9	.	CASQPPGANYGYTF	TGTGCCAGCCAGCCCCCAGGGGCAAACTATGGCTACACCTTC
TRBJ2-1	.	TRBV4-2	.	CASSPQGSSYNEQFF	TGTGCCAGCAGCCCACAGGGAAGCTCCTACAATGAGCAGTTCTTC
TRBJ2-5	.	TRBV10-2	.	CASGFQETQYF	TGCGCCAGCGGCTTTCAAGAGACCCAGTACTTC
TRBJ1-4	.	TRBV9	.	CASSVGAANEKLFF	TGTGCCAGCAGCGTAGGGGCCGCTAATGAAAAACTGTTTTTT
TRBJ2-3	TRBD1	TRBV6-1	medium-sized	CASSESGQGAQHTQYF	TGTGCCAGCAGTGAAAGCGGACAGGGGGCTCAGCATACGCAGTATTTT
TRBJ2-1	TRBD2	TRBV6-1	few	CASLAGRTYNEQFF	TGTGCCAGCTTAGCGGGTAGAACCTACAATGAGCAGTTCTTC
TRBJ1-2	.	TRBV5-1	.	CASSLPRQVDSYTF	TGCGCCAGCAGCCTACCGAGACAGGTTGACAGCTACACCTTC
TRBJ2-1	.	TRBV19	.	CASSPRQRSYNEQFF	TGTGCCAGTAGTCCAAGACAGAGGAGCTACAATGAGCAGTTCTTC
TRBJ2-3	TRBD1	TRBV15	.	CATSHRGRGLRPSTDTQYF	TGTGCCACCAGCCACAGGGGGCGCGGGCTGAGGCCTAGCACAGATACGCAGTATTTT
TRBJ1-1	TRBD1	TRBV5-1	.	CASSSSGQGWVEAFF	TGCGCCAGCAGCTCCTCGGGACAGGGGTGGGTTGAAGCTTTCTTT
TRBJ2-2	TRBD2	TRBV29-1	.	CSSRREGGELFF	TGCAGTTCGCGGCGGGAGGGCGGGGAGCTGTTTTTT
TRBJ1-2	TRBD1	TRBV2	.	CASRQGNYGYTF	TGTGCCAGCAGACAGGGGAACTATGGCTACACCTTC
TRBJ1-4	.	TRBV15	.	CATSREAGEKLFF	TGTGCCACCAGCAGAGAGGCGGGTGAAAAACTGTTTTTT
TRBJ1-1	.	TRBV6-1	.	CASTPGGARTEAFF	TGTGCCAGCACCCCTGGGGGGGCTCGCACTGAAGCTTTCTTT
TRBJ1-5	.	TRBV6-1	once	CASSEVGRGNQPQHF	TGTGCCAGCAGTGAAGTGGGCAGGGGCAATCAGCCCCAGCATTTT
TRBJ1-6	TRBD1	TRBV20-1	.	CSAGLTGPSAF	TGCAGTGCTGGATTGACAGGGCCCTCGGCCTTT
TRBJ2-1	TRBD2	TRBV19	.	CASSSVAGLSYNEQFF	TGTGCCAGTAGTTCCGTAGCGGGGCTCTCCTACAATGAGCAGTTCTTC
TRBJ1-1	.	TRBV7-8	.	CASSFGLAEAFF	TGTGCCAGCAGCTTTGGGCTGGCTGAAGCTTTCTTT
TRBJ2-7	TRBD2	TRBV5-6	.	CASSRLATYEQYF	TGTGCCAGCAGTAGACTAGCCACCTACGAGCAGTACTTC
TRBJ1-4	.	TRBV5-8	few	CASSLASTNEKLFF	TGTGCCAGCAGCTTGGCGTCTACTAATGAAAAACTGTTTTTT
TRBJ2-7	.	TRBV20-1	few	CSAAGAYEQYF	TGCAGTGCGGCCGGGGCCTACGAGCAGTACTTC
TRBJ2-3	TRBD2	TRBV7-8	.	CASSLAEAGAGDTQYF	TGTGCCAGCAGCTTAGCCGAAGCGGGGGCGGGAGATACGCAGTATTTT
TRBJ2-7	.	TRBV14	.	CASSHGQFKYEQYF	TGTGCCAGCAGCCATGGACAGTTCAAGTACGAGCAGTACTTC
TRBJ1-2	.	TRBV7-9	.	CASSPWAGGYGYTF	TGTGCCAGCAGCCCGTGGGCCGGGGGCTATGGCTACACCTTC
TRBJ1-3	TRBD1	TRBV4-2	few	CASSRDRGNTIYF	TGTGCCAGCAGCCGGGACAGGGGAAACACCATATATTTT
TRBJ1-5	TRBD1	TRBV5-1	.	CASSDRDRLNQPQHF	TGCGCCAGCAGCGACCGGGACAGGCTTAATCAGCCCCAGCATTTT
TRBJ2-7	TRBD1	TRBV5-6	.	CASSPATGVFDEQYF	TGTGCCAGCAGCCCCGCGACAGGGGTGTTTGACGAGCAGTACTTC
TRBJ1-4	TRBD1	TRBV9	.	CASSPGQGTNEKLFF	TGTGCCAGCAGCCCAGGACAGGGAACTAATGAAAAACTGTTTTTT
TRBJ1-1	.	TRBV7-3	.	CASSPGHQNTEAFF	TGTGCCAGCAGCCCTGGACACCAGAACACTGAAGCTTTCTTT
TRBJ1-2	.	TRBV25-1	.	CASSEQGYNYGYTF	TGTGCCAGCAGTGAGCAGGGCTACAACTATGGCTACACCTTC
TRBJ2-7	.	TRBV7-2	.	CASSLVGGSSSYEQYF	TGTGCCAGCAGCTTAGTTGGGGGCTCGAGCTCCTACGAGCAGTACTTC
TRBJ1-2	TRBD1	TRBV6-1	once	CASSERTGGNYGYTF	TGTGCCAGCAGCGAACGGACAGGGGGGAACTATGGCTACACCTTC
TRBJ2-3	TRBD2	TRBV7-3	.	CASSLNPGLANTDTQYF	TGTGCCAGCAGCTTAAATCCCGGACTAGCGAACACAGATACGCAGTATTTT
TRBJ2-7	.	TRBV27	.	CASSLTQGRREQYF	TGTGCCAGCAGTCTAACTCAGGGGCGTCGGGAGCAGTACTTC
TRBJ1-2	.	TRBV5-5	.	CASSSQGWYGYTF	TGTGCCAGCAGCTCCCAGGGGTGGTATGGCTACACCTTC
TRBJ1-6	.	TRBV6-1	.	CASVRQKNSPLHF	TGTGCCAGCGTTAGACAGAAGAATTCACCCCTCCACTTT
TRBJ2-1	TRBD1	TRBV10-3	.	CAISDGDREKFF	TGTGCCATCAGTGATGGGGACAGGGAAAAGTTCTTC
TRBJ1-4	TRBD1	TRBV19	.	CASGWRGPNEKLFF	TGTGCCAGTGGGTGGAGGGGGCCAAATGAAAAACTGTTTTTT
TRBJ2-3	TRBD2	TRBV7-2	.	CASSQGLAGGTRTDTQYF	TGTGCCAGCAGTCAAGGACTAGCGGGAGGAACTCGCACAGATACGCAGTATTTT
TRBJ2-1	.	TRBV7-6	.	CVSSLEHETRQFF	TGTGTCAGCAGCTTAGAGCACGAGACAAGGCAGTTCTTC